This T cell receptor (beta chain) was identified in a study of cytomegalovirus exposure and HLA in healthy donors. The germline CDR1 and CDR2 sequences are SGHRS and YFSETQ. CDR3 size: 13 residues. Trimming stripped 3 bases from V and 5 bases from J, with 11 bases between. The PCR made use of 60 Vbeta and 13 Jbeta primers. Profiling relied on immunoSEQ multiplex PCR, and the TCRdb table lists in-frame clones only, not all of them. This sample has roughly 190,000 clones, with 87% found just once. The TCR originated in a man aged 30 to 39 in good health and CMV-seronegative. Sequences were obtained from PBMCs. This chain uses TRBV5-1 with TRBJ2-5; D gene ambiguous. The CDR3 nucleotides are TGCGCCAGCAGCTCGGGTCCAAGGGAGACCCAGTACTTC. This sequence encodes CASSSGPRETQYF.